Presented here are 13 T cell receptor beta chains from one specimen sequenced in a study of human T cells and chemical hapten exposure. Time point given: healthy volunteer bleed at 6 weeks. From whole blood left unfractionated, total RNA was extracted. A single record per CDR3 protein comes from TCRdb applying MiXCR to the RACE reads. The table shows 75,000 to 80,000 distinct CDR3 sequences, with about 9.2% occurring only once. The sequenced material came from whole blood. The source is a female donor in good health. Some clones in this sample may be carry-over from other donors' samples.

This clonotype was seen ten or more times. This chain connects TRBV7-8 to TRBJ2-1; possibly TRBD2 for D (6 bases). V lost 3 bases and J lost 14, with 17 bases in between. The CDR3 covers 13 residues. Germline V gene data show CDR1 as SGHVS and CDR2 as FQNEAQ. The CDR3 DNA follows: TGTGCCAGCAGCTTTCGGGAGATGTCGGGGAAGTTCTTC. Amino acid sequence: CASSFREMSGKFF.

This clonotype was recorded many times. J is TRBJ2-7 and V is TRBV5-1; the D is unclear. CDR3 length equals 12 residues. The germline V gene has CDR1 SGHRS and CDR2 YFSETQ. Trimming pared 8 bases from V and 4 bases from J, leaving 13 bases between. The CDR3 bases are TGCGCCAGTAGCAGAGAAGGTTACGAGCAGTACTTC. It specifies CASSREGYEQYF.

J is TRBJ2-5 and V is TRBV11-2, with D possibly matching TRBD2 (6 bases). This CDR3 is built from 15 residues. Germline CDR1 SGHAT, CDR2 FQNNGV. V was clipped by 5 bases and J by 4 bases, with 17 bases between them. CDR3 nucleotides: TGTGCCAGCAGCCCTGAGACTAGTCGCCGAGAGACCCAGTACTTC. Its translation: CASSPETSRRETQYF.

This clonotype was counted between two and nine times. This chain joins TRBV15 and TRBJ1-1; 12 bases are a match to TRBD1. Germline lookup yields CDR1 LNHNV and CDR2 YYDKDF (reference sequence). Germline trimming cut 0 bases from V and 1 base from J; bases unmatched to any gene: 9. The CDR3 is 19 residues long. The CDR3 sequence is CATSRDLFGTGGRNTEAFF. CDR3 nucleotides: TGTGCCACCAGCAGAGATCTGTTCGGGACAGGGGGCCGGAACACTGAAGCTTTCTTT.

The chain is built from TRBV19 and TRBJ1-1; 11 bases agree with TRBD1. There are 14 residues in the CDR3. V gave up 7 bases and J gave up 3 bases; unmatched junction bases: 4. Germline V gene sequence: CDR1 LNHDA, CDR2 SQIVND (reference sequence). CDR3 amino acids: CASKRTGGYTEAFF. The CDR3 nucleotides are TGTGCCAGTAAGAGGACAGGGGGCTACACTGAAGCTTTCTTT. Variable domain in full (rest from reference TRBV19 and TRBJ1-1): DGGITQSPKYLFRKEGQNVTLSCEQNLNHDAMYWYRQDPGQGLRLIYYSQIVNDFQKGDIAEGYSVSREKKESFPLTVTSAQKNPTAFYLCASKRTGGYTEAFFGQGTRLTVV.

This clonotype was seen repeatedly, ten times or more. The chain links TRBV12-3 or TRBV12-4 to TRBJ2-1; possible D gene TRBD1, 6 bases. The CDR3 has 13 amino acids. Trimming took off 6 bases at V and 12 bases at J, with 18 bases between the two ends. CDR3 residues: CASSLDRTEAQFF. CDR3 sequence (DNA): TGTGCCAGCAGCCTGGACAGAACTGAGGCGCAGTTCTTC.

The rearrangement uses TRBV7-2 and TRBJ2-7; perhaps TRBD2 as D (6 bases). V was pared by 5 bases and J by 4 bases, with 18 bases between. Germline loops: CDR1 SGHTA, CDR2 FQGNSA. CDR3 size: 15 residues. CDR3 in DNA: TGTGCCAGCAGCATTGGGGGGTCGGGTAAATACGAGCAGTACTTC. This encodes CASSIGGSGKYEQYF.

This clonotype was detected many times. The rearrangement links TRBV3-1 to TRBJ1-1; D unclear. This CDR3 has 15 residues. V was pared by 0 bases and J by 3 bases, with 11 bases between. Germline lookup yields CDR1 LGHDT and CDR2 YNNKEL (reference sequence). The CDR3 nucleotides read TGTGCCAGCAGCCAAGAATCGGCAGGAGACACTGAAGCTTTCTTT. Protein product: CASSQESAGDTEAFF.

This clonotype was counted at least ten times. The chain uses TRBV5-1 and TRBJ1-2; D is unclear. V was cut by 3 bases and J by 2 bases, with 14 bases left in between. The V gene's germline CDR1 is SGHRS and CDR2 YFSETQ. The length of the CDR3 is 15 residues. CDR3 sequence: CASSSGVGRNYGYTF. CDR3 sequence (DNA): TGCGCCAGCAGCTCCGGGGTAGGGCGCAACTATGGCTACACCTTC.

In this sample, this clonotype turned up many times. V is TRBV4-1 and J is TRBJ2-3; D is unclear. Trimming took 4 bases from V and 0 from J, leaving 17 bases between them. The germline CDR1 and CDR2 sequences are MGHRA and YSYEKL. This CDR3 has 17 residues. The chain's CDR3 is CASSRLRPYPSTDTQYF. The CDR3 DNA reads TGCGCCAGCAGCCGGCTAAGACCATACCCAAGCACAGATACGCAGTATTTT.

This clonotype was counted a few times. The chain uses TRBV14 and TRBJ2-1, with D maybe TRBD1 (6 bases). CDR1 is SGHDN and CDR2 is FVKESK in the germline V gene. The CDR3 has 14 amino acids. V gave up 4 bases and J gave up 6 bases, with 13 bases separating them. The CDR3 coding sequence is TGTGCCAGCAGCCCAACCTACAGGGCCAATGAGCAGTTCTTC. Protein: CASSPTYRANEQFF.

This clonotype was seen repeatedly, ten times or more. J is TRBJ1-2 and V is TRBV10-3; D is unclear. This CDR3 is 14 amino acids long. Germline V gives CDR1 ENHRY, CDR2 SYGVKD. The V end lost 8 bases, the J end lost 6 bases, and 19 bases lay between the germline ends. The CDR3 region is CAISPHISRNGYTF. CDR3 nucleotide sequence: TGTGCCATCTCCCCGCACATTTCAAGGAATGGCTACACCTTC.

The V gene is TRBV20-1, the J gene TRBJ1-1; the match to TRBD1 covers 9 bases. With V trimmed by 3 bases and J by 5 bases, 7 bases remained unmatched. Germline CDR1 and CDR2: DFQATT and SNEGSKA (reference sequence). The CDR3 loop spans 14 amino acids. DNA for the CDR3: TGCAGTGCTAGGCCGTCGGGACAGGGAACTGAAGCTTTCTTT. This codes for CSARPSGQGTEAFF.